A single sample is the source of the 28 T cell receptor beta chains below, sequenced in a study of T cells in localized non-small cell lung cancer. Assay: immunoSEQ multiplex PCR; the TCRdb copy retains only in-frame clones and omits some. The profile shows 70,000 to 90,000 clones, more than 75% of them singletons. Source: peripheral blood, taken before any cancer treatment. These receptors were taken from a female donor at least 60 years old with stage I lung adenocarcinoma.

V is TRBV7-2 and J is TRBJ2-3, with TRBD2 matching 8 bases. Unmatched junction bases numbered 6, after V lost 6 bases and J lost 1 base. This CDR3 is 15 amino acids long. In germline, CDR1 is SGHTA, CDR2 FQGNSA. CDR3 DNA: TGTGCCAGCAGTCCTCTTAGCGGGGGCACAGATACGCAGTATTTT. Protein sequence: CASSPLSGGTDTQYF.

This clone was detected only once. This chain links TRBV28 with TRBJ1-4; weak D call: TRBD1 (6 bases). The V gene lost 8 bases and the J gene lost 5 bases, with 15 bases spanning the gap. Germline CDR1 is MDHEN and CDR2 is SYDVKM. CDR3 length equals 14 residues. DNA for the CDR3: TGTGCCAGCGGGACGGGGGGCCTCAATGAAAAACTGTTTTTT. Amino acid sequence: CASGTGGLNEKLFF.

This clone has only a few counts. This chain joins TRBV6-1 and TRBJ1-5, with D hard to call. This CDR3 is 15 amino acids long. Trimming took 2 bases from V and 0 from J, leaving 8 bases between them. Germline assignment: CDR1 MNHNS and CDR2 SASEGT. This CDR3 reads CASSERGYSNQPQHF. CDR3 sequence (DNA): TGTGCCAGCAGTGAAAGAGGGTATAGCAATCAGCCCCAGCATTTT.

The genes are TRBV27 and TRBJ2-1; TRBD2 is a possible D gene (5 bases). The CDR3 totals 14 residues. V gave up 5 bases and J gave up 8 bases, with 16 bases separating them. Germline CDR1 is MNHEY and CDR2 is SMNVEV (reference sequence). The CDR3 DNA sequence: TGTGCCAGCAGTATCGGAGCGGCGTCGGATGAGCAGTTCTTC. Translation gives CASSIGAASDEQFF.

The chain joins TRBV21-1 to TRBJ2-7; the table names TRBD2, a call not compared with the DNA. TRBV21-1 is a pseudogene. The CDR3 runs 13 residues. As DNA, the CDR3 is TGTGCCAGCAGCAAACTTGCGAGCTACGAGCAGTACTTC. The encoded protein is CASSKLASYEQYF.

This clone was counted once. The chain links TRBV7-3 to TRBJ2-1, with no clear D. This CDR3 has 13 amino acids. In germline, CDR1 is SGHTA, CDR2 FQGTGA. Trimming removed 2 bases at V and 6 bases at J, with 8 bases between. The CDR3 nucleotides are TGTGCCAGCAGCTTATCCCCCGTCAATGAGCAGTTCTTC. This translates into CASSLSPVNEQFF.

The gene calls are TRBV10-3 and TRBJ1-3; D call uncertain. Trimming stripped 7 bases from V and 3 bases from J, with 16 bases between. The CDR3 is 15 residues long. From germline, CDR1 is ENHRY and CDR2 SYGVKD. For the CDR3, the DNA is TGTGCCATCACTCGGCGAGCGGGCGGTGGAAACACCATATATTTT. Translating gives CAITRRAGGGNTIYF.

This clone was detected a few times. The chain uses TRBV9 and TRBJ1-1; D ambiguous. The CDR3 spans 13 residues. From germline, CDR1 is SGDLS and CDR2 YYNGEE. Trimming removed 3 bases at V and 7 bases at J, with 13 bases between. The CDR3 here is CASSARGVNEAFF. DNA of the CDR3: TGTGCCAGCAGCGCCCGTGGGGTAAATGAAGCTTTCTTT.

The J gene is TRBJ2-3, the V gene TRBV5-1; no clear D gene. CDR3 length equals 15 residues. V was clipped by 1 base and J by 1 base, with 10 bases between them. Germline-derived CDR1 and CDR2 are SGHRS and YFSETQ. DNA for the CDR3: TGCGCCAGCAGCTTGTCGAGAGGAGGCACAGATACGCAGTATTTT. This codes for CASSLSRGGTDTQYF.

This rearrangement joins TRBV7-9 to TRBJ1-2; the D is unclear. This CDR3 contains 13 residues. CDR1 is SEHNR, CDR2 FQNEAQ, per germline (reference sequence). Trimming cost V 3 bases and J 4 bases, with 9 bases left between them. The CDR3: CASSFDGGYGYTF. The CDR3 region has the DNA TGTGCCAGCAGCTTCGACGGCGGCTATGGCTACACCTTC. The full variable domain, completed using reference TRBV7-9 and TRBJ1-2, is DTGVSQNPRHKITKRGQNVTFRCDPISEHNRLYWYRQTLGQGPEFLTYFQNEAQLEKSRLLSDRFSAERPKGSFSTLEIQRTEQGDSAMYLCASSFDGGYGYTFGSGTRLTVV.

The rearrangement links TRBV19 to TRBJ2-7; possibly TRBD1 or TRBD2 for D (5 bases each). V lost 6 bases, J lost 6 bases, and 12 bases lay in between. CDR3 length: 12 amino acids. CDR1 and CDR2 from the germline V gene are LNHDA and SQIVND (reference sequence). Here the CDR3 reads CASSTGASEQYF. The CDR3 DNA is TGTGCCAGTAGCACCGGGGCCAGCGAGCAGTACTTC.

V usage is TRBV7-3 and J usage is TRBJ1-1, with D possibly matching TRBD1 (5 bases). Germline CDR1 reads SGHTA; CDR2 reads FQGTGA. Trimming left V 6 bases short and J 0 bases short, with 11 bases between. The CDR3 is 14 amino acids. CDR3 nucleotide sequence: TGTGCCAGCAGGCTACAGGCTATGAACACTGAAGCTTTCTTT. It translates to CASRLQAMNTEAFF.

This clone was picked up a small number of times. V usage is TRBV29-1 and J usage is TRBJ1-4, with D uncertain. V was trimmed by 4 bases and J by 5 bases, leaving 8 bases between them. The CDR3 runs 12 residues. Germline V CDR1 and CDR2: SQVTM, ANQGSEA. The CDR3 sequence is CSVGSGNEKLFF. In nucleotides, the CDR3 is TGCAGCGTTGGTTCGGGGAATGAAAAACTGTTTTTT. Complete variable domain (other parts from reference TRBV29-1 and TRBJ1-4): SAVISQKPSRDICQRGTSLTIQCQVDSQVTMMFWYRQQPGQSLTLIATANQGSEATYESGFVIDKFPISRPNLTFSTLTVSNMSPEDSSIYLCSVGSGNEKLFFGSGTQLSVL.

V is TRBV5-1 and J is TRBJ1-2, with TRBD1 matching 10 bases. The germline gives CDR1 SGHRS, CDR2 YFSETQ. V gave up 0 bases and J gave up 8 bases; unmatched junction bases: 4. The CDR3 sequence is 14 residues long. The CDR3 bases are TGCGCCAGCAGCTTGGCCGGGACAGGGGAAGGCTACACCTTC. Translated, it gives CASSLAGTGEGYTF. Variable domain in full (rest from reference TRBV5-1 and TRBJ1-2): KAGVTQTPRYLIKTRGQQVTLSCSPISGHRSVSWYQQTPGQGLQFLFEYFSETQRNKGNFPGRFSGRQFSNSRSEMNVSTLELGDSALYLCASSLAGTGEGYTFGSGTRLTVV.

This chain connects TRBV7-6 to TRBJ1-5; D is perhaps TRBD1 (6 bases). CDR1 and CDR2 from the germline V gene are SGHVS and FNYEAQ. V lost 2 bases, J lost 6 bases, and 11 bases lay in between. The CDR3 consists of 14 residues. The CDR3 loop reads CASSLRGGAQPQHF. Written as DNA, the CDR3 is TGTGCCAGCAGCTTACGGGGGGGGGCTCAGCCCCAGCATTTT.

The chain is built from TRBV5-1 and TRBJ1-2; no clear D. The germline V and J ends were trimmed by 3 bases and 8 bases, with 20 bases remaining between them. Germline V gene lookup returns CDR1 SGHRS and CDR2 YFSETQ. The CDR3 has 15 residues. The chain's CDR3 is CASSSVPGETGGYTF. The DNA of the CDR3 is TGCGCCAGCAGCTCCGTTCCCGGGGAAACGGGGGGCTACACCTTC.

The rearrangement links TRBV28 to TRBJ1-2; D is undetermined. There are 14 residues in the CDR3. Trimming stripped 3 bases from V and 7 bases from J, with 15 bases between. Germline V gives CDR1 MDHEN, CDR2 SYDVKM. This CDR3 reads CASSFSDGASGYTF. The CDR3 DNA reads TGTGCCAGCAGTTTCTCGGACGGAGCAAGTGGCTACACCTTC.

This chain connects TRBV6-1 to TRBJ2-6, with D maybe TRBD1 (6 bases). Germline V lookup: CDR1 MNHNS, CDR2 SASEGT. Trimming removed 7 bases from V and 0 bases from J, with 10 bases in between. The CDR3 spans 15 residues. The CDR3 bases are TGTGCCAGCACAGAACAGGGCTCTGGGGCCAACGTCCTGACTTTC. This gives the protein CASTEQGSGANVLTF.

The rearrangement joins TRBV6-5 to TRBJ1-6; the D gene is possibly TRBD1 (5 bases). CDR3 length: 16 residues. The ends were cut back, 3 bases at V and 0 bases at J, with 9 bases in the middle. Germline lookup yields CDR1 MNHEY and CDR2 SVGAGI. The CDR3, as DNA: TGTGCCAGCAGTTATGACAGCTTCTCCTATAATTCACCCCTCCACTTT. This encodes CASSYDSFSYNSPLHF.

The rearrangement joins TRBV7-2 to TRBJ2-1; maybe TRBD2 (5 bases). Trimming shortened V by 1 base and J by 13 bases, and 8 bases separated the two germline ends. The V gene's germline CDR1 is SGHTA and CDR2 FQGNSA. This CDR3 is built from 11 residues. The DNA of the CDR3 is TGTGCCAGCAGCTTAGTGAGGGATCAGTTCTTC. Translation: CASSLVRDQFF.

The V call is TRBV21-1, the J call TRBJ1-4; the DNA was not used to check the table's D call, TRBD1. TRBV21-1 is tagged as a pseudogene. The CDR3 runs to 14 residues. DNA of the CDR3: TGTGCCAGCAGGGAGGGACAGGGGCGGGAAAAACTGTTTTTT. Translating it yields CASREGQGREKLFF.

This chain links TRBV30 with TRBJ2-7; D is perhaps TRBD2 (5 bases). Germline-derived CDR1 and CDR2 are GTSNPN and SVGIG (reference sequence). The CDR3 has 14 residues. The V gene lost 3 bases and the J gene lost 2 bases, with 14 bases spanning the gap. The CDR3 loop reads CAWRKGGSPYEQYF. As DNA, the CDR3 is TGTGCCTGGAGGAAAGGAGGCTCCCCCTACGAGCAGTACTTC. The full variable domain, its missing parts supplied by reference TRBV30 and TRBJ2-7, is SQTIHQWPATLVQPVGSPLSLECTVEGTSNPNLYWYRQAAGRGLQLLFYSVGIGQISSEVPQNLSASRPQDRQFILSSKKLLLSDSGFYLCAWRKGGSPYEQYFGPGTRLTVT.

The V and J genes are TRBV7-3 and TRBJ2-7; 8 nucleotides align to TRBD1. The ends lost 5 bases at V and 6 bases at J; junction bases unmatched: 3. Per the germline V gene, CDR1 is SGHTA and CDR2 is FQGTGA. The length of the CDR3 is 12 residues. The CDR3 spells CASSVQGGEQYF. CDR3 sequence (DNA): TGTGCCAGCAGCGTACAGGGGGGCGAGCAGTACTTC. The full variable domain, its missing parts supplied by reference TRBV7-3 and TRBJ2-7, is GAGVSQTPSNKVTEKGKYVELRCDPISGHTALYWYRQSLGQGPEFLIYFQGTGAADDSGLPNDRFFAVRPEGSVSTLKIQRTERGDSAVYLCASSVQGGEQYFGPGTRLTVT.

This sequence joins TRBV7-2 and TRBJ2-5; D ambiguous. Germline V gives CDR1 SGHTA, CDR2 FQGNSA. The CDR3 runs to 13 residues. V lost 5 bases and J 2 bases, leaving 9 bases between the germline ends. The CDR3 sequence: CASSKTLQETQYF. CDR3 DNA sequence: TGTGCCAGCAGCAAGACCCTTCAAGAGACCCAGTACTTC.

This chain uses TRBV7-2 with TRBJ2-7; tentatively, D is TRBD1 or TRBD2 (6 bases each). The germline CDR1 and CDR2 sequences are SGHTA and FQGNSA. The CDR3 length is 13 residues. Between the trimmed V and J ends, which lost 0 bases and 7 bases, there was a span of 10 bases. The CDR3 reads CASSLAGAGEQYF. CDR3 nucleotide sequence: TGTGCCAGCAGCTTAGCGGGGGCGGGAGAGCAGTACTTC.

The chain combines TRBV28 with TRBJ2-1, with 8 nucleotides matching TRBD2. Germline V gene data show CDR1 as MDHEN and CDR2 as SYDVKM. This CDR3 has 15 amino acids. V shed 5 bases, J shed 4 bases, and the junction held 7 bases outside the gene matches. The CDR3 DNA sequence: TGTGCCAGCAGTCGGACTAGCTCCCTTTACAATGAGCAGTTCTTC. This codes for CASSRTSSLYNEQFF.

About this clone itself: An end of the junction differs from the germline gene, which may be a read error. The chain links TRBV11-2 to TRBJ1-2; unclear D gene. This CDR3 has 14 amino acids. Germline lookup yields CDR1 SGHAT and CDR2 FQNNGV. The CDR3 nucleotides read TGTGCCAGCAGCCTAGACACCCTAGTCTATGGCTACACCTTC. This translates into CASSLDTLVYGYTF.

The chain joins TRBV5-1 to TRBJ1-6; a possible D gene is TRBD1 (5 bases). V dropped 4 bases and J dropped 9 bases, with 11 bases sitting between them. CDR1 is SGHRS and CDR2 is YFSETQ in the germline V gene. The CDR3 contains 13 residues. CDR3 region: CASSPEGISPLHF. CDR3 bases: TGCGCCAGCAGCCCCGAGGGGATTTCACCCCTCCACTTT.